This T cell receptor beta chain was found in a study of blood T cell repertoires in COVID-19. At the level of the study: From the United States, Italy and Spain came samples of acute and convalescent COVID-19. Sources were T cells, B-cell-depleted T cells, or PBMCs; the material itself was cDNA or gDNA.

V gave up 11 bases and J gave up 2 bases, with 18 bases separating them. Germline loops: CDR1 ENHRY, CDR2 SYGVKD. The CDR3 totals 15 residues. In the original analysis: Cell counts per sample came from amplifying reference gene primers. The assay was immunoSEQ multiplex PCR, and TCRdb's table has in-frame clones only and misses some. V and J calls and clone size are as listed in that table; D and trimming were resolved from the DNA. Of around 170,000 clones listed, about 87% are singletons. The TCR originated in a man between 60 and 75 years old with acute or convalescent COVID-19. Sample: peripheral blood. This chain connects TRBV10-3 to TRBJ2-2, with a possible D match to TRBD2 (7 bases). The chain's CDR3 is CASTGGGGNTGELFF. CDR3 sequence (DNA): TGTGCCTCTACTGGAGGGGGGGGCAACACCGGGGAGCTGTTTTTT.